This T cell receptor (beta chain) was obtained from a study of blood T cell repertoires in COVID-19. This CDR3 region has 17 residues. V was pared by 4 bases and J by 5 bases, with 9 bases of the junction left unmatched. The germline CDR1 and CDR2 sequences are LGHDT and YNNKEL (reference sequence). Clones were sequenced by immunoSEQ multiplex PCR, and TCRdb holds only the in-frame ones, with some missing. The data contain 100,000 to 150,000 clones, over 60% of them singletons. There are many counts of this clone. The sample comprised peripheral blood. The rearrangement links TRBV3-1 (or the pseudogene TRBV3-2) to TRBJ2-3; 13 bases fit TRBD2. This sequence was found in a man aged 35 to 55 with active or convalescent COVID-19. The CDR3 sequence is CASSLTGLAGIVDTQYF. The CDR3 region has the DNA TGTGCCAGCAGCCTTACGGGACTAGCGGGGATAGTAGATACGCAGTATTTT.